These 11 T cell receptor beta chains originate from one sample sequenced in a study of T cells in Graves' hyperthyroidism and ophthalmopathy (dated by TCRdb to the late 2010s). The method was multiplex PCR. TCRdb lists the instrument as Illumina HiSeq 2000. Amplification of TCR beta CDR3 regions was carried out from RNA transcripts. The first round of RT-PCR for the TCR CDR3 was performed with the HTBI primer set and the Qiagen OneStep RT-PCR kit. The public sequencing data were trimmed at Q25 with fastp and processed into clonotypes with MiXCR by TCRdb, which kept only in-frame beta chains. Merged by CDR3 protein, the rows form single entries marked with the most common genes and DNA. The table for this sample lists about 840,000 distinct CDR3 sequences; about 38% of them were counted only once. 7% to 10% of the sample is held by the ten biggest clonotypes. Sequencing was done on a sample of blood. The receptors stem from a man aged 18 to 35 with Graves' hyperthyroidism.

Comments on this clonotype: This may stem from a read error, because a much larger clone lies one nucleotide away. The J gene is TRBJ2-2, the V gene TRBV29-1, with D tentatively TRBD1 (6 bases). The ends were cut back, 1 base at V and 0 bases at J, with 9 bases in the middle. Germline loops: CDR1 SQVTM, CDR2 ANQGSEA. The CDR3 length is 15 residues. The CDR3 bases are TGCAGCGTTGAAGCGCAGGGGACGAACACCGGGGAGCTGTTTTTT. This encodes CSVEAQGTNTGELFF.

As to this clonotype: Relative to the germline gene, one junction end is altered; a read error may explain this. The chain is built from TRBV24-1 and TRBJ1-5; TRBD1 matches 9 bases. Germline V gives CDR1 KGHDR, CDR2 SFDVKD. This CDR3 is built from 15 residues. The CDR3 DNA follows: TGTGCCAGCAGTAACACAGGGGGCTTCGGGCAGCCCCAGCATTTT. This codes for CASSNTGGFGQPQHF.

In regard to this clonotype: One junction end disagrees with the germline gene, perhaps due to a read error. The rearrangement links TRBV10-3 to TRBJ2-3; D gene uncertain. Germline values: CDR1 ENHRY, CDR2 SYGVKD. CDR3 length: 15 amino acids. The CDR3 loop reads CAISDGSYSTDTQYF. DNA of the CDR3: TGTGCCATCAGTGATGGCAGTTACAGCACGGATACGCAGTATTTT.

The chain has TRBV18 and TRBJ2-5, with no clear D. This CDR3 region has 13 residues. Trimming stripped 3 bases from V and 5 bases from J, with 10 bases between. Germline-derived CDR1 and CDR2 are KGHSH and LQKENI. The CDR3 DNA reads as TGTGCCAGCTCACCCTCGAAGGCGGAGACCCAGTACTTC. It codes for CASSPSKAETQYF.

This clonotype appeared many times. The rearrangement links TRBV2 to TRBJ1-6; D is unclear. Trimming removed 6 bases from V and 4 bases from J, with 13 bases in between. Looked up from germline, CDR1 is SNHLY and CDR2 is FYNNEI. The CDR3 is 15 residues long. CDR3 DNA: TGTGCCAGCAGCCGAAACGGGGAATATAATTCACCCCTCCACTTT. Its translation is CASSRNGEYNSPLHF.

This clonotype was detected many times. This CDR3 reads CASSVAQGTGELFF. Here the CDR3 DNA reads TGTGCCAGCAGCGTAGCTCAGGGGACCGGGGAGCTGTTTTTT. V and J are TRBV9 and TRBJ2-2; possible D gene TRBD1, 6 bases. CDR1 and CDR2 (germline): SGDLS, YYNGEE. There are 14 residues in the CDR3. Trimming shortened V by 0 bases and J by 5 bases, and 8 bases separated the two germline ends. Using reference TRBV9 and TRBJ2-2 for the parts outside the CDR3, the full variable domain is DSGVTQTPKHLITATGQRVTLRCSPRSGDLSVYWYQQSLDQGLQFLIQYYNGEERAKGNILERFSAQQFPDLHSELNLSSLELGDSALYFCASSVAQGTGELFFGEGSRLTVL.

With respect to this clonotype: A clone one base away is much larger, so this may be a read error. V gene TRBV10-3 combines with J gene TRBJ2-7; 8 bases agree with TRBD2. Germline lookup yields CDR1 ENHRY and CDR2 SYGVKD. The ends lost 2 bases at V and 6 bases at J; junction bases unmatched: 3. The CDR3 runs 13 residues. This chain's CDR3 is CAISEGTSGEQYF. CDR3 coding DNA: TGTGCCATCAGTGAGGGTACTAGCGGCGAGCAGTACTTC.

The V call is TRBV7-9, the J call TRBJ1-2; a weak D match, TRBD1 (5 bases). The germline V gene encodes CDR1 SEHNR and CDR2 FQNEAQ (reference sequence). The CDR3 is 13 residues long. Trimming removed 4 bases from V and 8 bases from J, with 14 bases in between. CDR3 bases: TGTGCCAGCAGCTCTTTCAGGGATGTAGGCTACACCTTC. Encoded protein: CASSSFRDVGYTF.

The rearrangement uses TRBV5-5 and TRBJ2-7; the D is unclear. V was pared by 3 bases and J by 3 bases, with 10 bases between. Per germline, CDR1 SGHKS and CDR2 YYEKEE (reference sequence). The CDR3 totals 13 residues. The CDR3 here is CASSSLSGYEQYF. The CDR3 coding sequence is TGTGCCAGCAGCTCTCTCTCAGGCTACGAGCAGTACTTC. Variable domain in full (rest from reference TRBV5-5 and TRBJ2-7): DAGVTQSPTHLIKTRGQQVTLRCSPISGHKSVSWYQQVLGQGPQFIFQYYEKEERGRGNFPDRFSARQFPNYSSELNVNALLLGDSALYLCASSSLSGYEQYFGPGTRLTVT.

The chain joins TRBV20-1 to TRBJ1-2, with 10 bases fitting TRBD1. The CDR3 extends over 13 amino acids. The germline V gene encodes CDR1 DFQATT and CDR2 SNEGSKA (reference sequence). Unmatched junction bases numbered 5, after V lost 6 bases and J lost 4 bases. The CDR3 loop reads CSAGDRGRYGYTF. The CDR3 bases are TGCAGTGCCGGAGACAGGGGGCGCTATGGCTACACCTTC.

A word on this clonotype: At one boundary the junction diverges from the germline segment, which might be a read error. The chain links TRBV19 to TRBJ1-5; 11 nucleotides line up with TRBD1. This CDR3 has 16 amino acids. The germline gives CDR1 LNHDA, CDR2 SQIVND (reference sequence). The CDR3 loop reads CASSIDRDRGNQPQDF. In nucleotides, the CDR3 is TGTGCCAGTAGTATAGATAGGGACAGGGGGAATCAGCCCCAGGATTTT.